The next 20 T cell receptor beta chains were all read from a single sample in a study of cytomegalovirus exposure and HLA in healthy donors. A multiplex PCR was run with 60 Vbeta primers and 13 Jbeta primers. Using immunoSEQ multiplex PCR, the repertoire was profiled, and TCRdb retains in-frame clones only, with some absent. The data show 65,000 to 85,000 clones, 65% to 70% seen once. The specimen was PBMCs. The receptors were sampled from a woman aged 25 to 39 in good health and CMV-seronegative.

This chain connects TRBV6-1 to TRBJ1-1; D is unresolved. With 5 bases removed from V and 3 bases from J, the gap between germline ends came to 7 bases. The germline gives CDR1 MNHNS, CDR2 SASEGT. The CDR3 spans 12 residues. The CDR3 loop reads CASSPSDTEAFF. CDR3 nucleotide sequence: TGTGCCAGCAGTCCCTCGGACACTGAAGCTTTCTTT.

The CDR3 DNA is TGTGCCAGCATGAGCGGGGGGGCTAGGCACGAGCAGTACTTC. Protein: CASMSGGARHEQYF. This chain joins TRBV6-5 and TRBJ2-7; 10 bases are shared with TRBD2. This CDR3 is 14 amino acids long. Germline CDR1 and CDR2: MNHEY and SVGAGI. V trimming: 7 bases; J trimming: 5 bases; junction bases outside the gene matches: 8.

The rearrangement uses TRBV9 and TRBJ2-2; the D is unclear. Germline V CDR1 and CDR2: SGDLS, YYNGEE. The CDR3 is 12 residues long. The V gene lost 4 bases and the J gene lost 7 bases, with 8 bases spanning the gap. In nucleotides, the CDR3 is TGTGCCAGCAGCCCACACCTCGGGGAGCTGTTTTTT. As protein: CASSPHLGELFF.

The table lists this clone with a count of one. The chain couples TRBV18 to TRBJ2-5, with TRBD2 matching 10 bases. Germline V gives CDR1 KGHSH, CDR2 LQKENI. Trimming cost V 2 bases and J 1 base; bases outside gene matches: 4. This CDR3 region has 16 residues. The DNA of the CDR3 is TGTGCCAGCTCACCAAATCCTAGCGGGGGCCAAGAGACCCAGTACTTC. Its translation is CASSPNPSGGQETQYF.

This clone was seen only a few times. The gene calls are TRBV2 and TRBJ1-6, with a weak D call TRBD1 (5 bases). The CDR3 is 15 amino acids. Germline loops: CDR1 SNHLY, CDR2 FYNNEI. Trimming took off 4 bases at V and 3 bases at J, with 10 bases between the two ends. The CDR3 loop reads CASSALRGYNSPLHF. CDR3 bases: TGTGCCAGCAGTGCCCTAAGGGGCTATAATTCACCCCTCCACTTT.

Many counts were recorded for this clone. The chain links TRBV2 to TRBJ2-7, with 9 bases lining up with TRBD1. The CDR3 consists of 14 residues. Trimming removed 5 bases from V and 6 bases from J; junction bases left unmatched: 8. CDR1 is SNHLY, CDR2 FYNNEI, per germline. CDR3 region: CASSPEGQGLEQYF. CDR3 DNA: TGTGCCAGCAGTCCCGAGGGACAGGGACTCGAGCAGTACTTC.

V and J are TRBV30 and TRBJ1-4, with D perhaps TRBD1 (5 bases). The germline gives CDR1 GTSNPN, CDR2 SVGIG (reference sequence). Trimming removed 8 bases at V and 5 bases at J, with 21 bases between. The CDR3 runs 15 residues. The CDR3 reads CASRREAGTNEKLFF. The CDR3 DNA reads TGTGCCAGTAGAAGGGAGGCAGGGACGAATGAAAAACTGTTTTTT.

The table lists this clone with a few counts. The germline gene is not matched at one end of the junction; a read error may be the cause. The rearrangement joins TRBV6-5 to TRBJ1-3; 9 nucleotides line up with TRBD1. This CDR3 is built from 16 residues. The germline CDR1 and CDR2 sequences are MNHEY and SVGAGI. CDR3 sequence: CAISSGQGGAGNTIYF. The CDR3 region has the DNA TGTGCCATCAGTTCGGGACAGGGAGGCGCTGGAAACACCATATATTTT.

The chain carries TRBV11-3 and TRBJ1-4; TRBD1 might be the D (6 bases). V lost 4 bases, J lost 0 bases, and 15 bases lay in between. The CDR3 covers 17 residues. CDR1 and CDR2 from the germline V gene are SGHNT and YENEEA. This CDR3 reads CASSSRQRTATNEKLFF. The CDR3 DNA reads TGTGCCAGCAGCTCCCGACAACGGACAGCAACTAATGAAAAACTGTTTTTT. Together with reference TRBV11-3 and TRBJ1-4, the CDR3 gives the full variable domain: EAGVVQSPRYKIIEKKQPVAFWCNPISGHNTLYWYLQNLGQGPELLIRYENEEAVDDSQLPKDRFSAERLKGVDSTLKIQPAELGDSAVYLCASSSRQRTATNEKLFFGSGTQLSVL.

The chain employs TRBV18 and TRBJ1-1; tentative D call: TRBD1 (5 bases). Germline CDR1 KGHSH, CDR2 LQKENI. There are 14 residues in the CDR3. The ends were cut back, 1 base at V and 6 bases at J, with 12 bases in the middle. CDR3 loop: CASSPQSGSSEAFF. The CDR3 DNA is TGTGCCAGCTCACCACAGTCAGGGTCATCTGAAGCTTTCTTT.

The count of this clone is one. The V gene is TRBV5-6, the J gene TRBJ2-7, with 7 bases aligning to TRBD1. CDR1 and CDR2 (germline): SGHDT, YYEEEE. J was trimmed by 3 bases and V by 4 bases; bases with no gene match: 4. CDR3 length: 13 amino acids. The CDR3 protein is CASSPRQGYEQYF. The DNA of the CDR3 is TGTGCCAGCAGCCCGAGACAGGGCTACGAGCAGTACTTC.

The chain links TRBV5-1 to TRBJ2-3, with 12 bases lining up with TRBD2. The length of the CDR3 is 17 residues. Germline lookup yields CDR1 SGHRS and CDR2 YFSETQ. Losses at the gene ends were 2 bases for V and 2 bases for J; bases not matched to a gene: 6. CDR3 nucleotides: TGCGCCAGCAGCTTTTTGACTAGCGGGGGCGCCACAGATACGCAGTATTTT. It specifies CASSFLTSGGATDTQYF. Full variable domain (outside the CDR3, taken from reference TRBV5-1 and TRBJ2-3): KAGVTQTPRYLIKTRGQQVTLSCSPISGHRSVSWYQQTPGQGLQFLFEYFSETQRNKGNFPGRFSGRQFSNSRSEMNVSTLELGDSALYLCASSFLTSGGATDTQYFGPGTRLTVL.

This clone has a handful of counts. The chain joins TRBV7-9 to TRBJ1-4; 9 nucleotides line up with TRBD1. After removal of 5 bases from V and 3 bases from J, the junction contained 4 bases not matched to a gene. This CDR3 region has 15 residues. In germline, CDR1 is SEHNR, CDR2 FQNEAQ (reference sequence). For the CDR3, the DNA is TGTGCCAGCAGCCCAGGGGACAGGGCTAATGAAAAACTGTTTTTT. Encoded protein: CASSPGDRANEKLFF.

This chain links TRBV10-3 with TRBJ2-2; 12 bases agree with TRBD1. The germline V gene has CDR1 ENHRY and CDR2 SYGVKD. The CDR3 covers 15 residues. V shed 8 bases, J shed 8 bases, and the junction held 9 bases outside the gene matches. The CDR3 DNA sequence: TGTGCCATCCAGGCGGGACAGGGGGCCACGGGGGAGCTGTTTTTT. It translates to CAIQAGQGATGELFF.

V is TRBV11-3 and J is TRBJ2-6; 7 bases line up with TRBD2. V dropped 1 base and J dropped 1; count of bases not matched to a gene: 7. This CDR3 has 18 residues. Germline V gives CDR1 SGHNT, CDR2 YENEEA. CDR3 nucleotide sequence: TGTGCCAGCAGCTTAGTTATTCTAGCGGAATCTGGGGCCAACGTCCTGACTTTC. Amino acid sequence: CASSLVILAESGANVLTF.

Here the CDR3 reads CASSPYRNTEAFF. The DNA of the CDR3 is TGTGCCAGCAGCCCATACAGGAACACTGAAGCTTTCTTT. This chain links TRBV5-6 with TRBJ1-1, with D hard to call. Trimming removed 4 bases at V and 1 base at J, with 8 bases between. The CDR3 totals 13 residues. Per the germline V gene, CDR1 is SGHDT and CDR2 is YYEEEE. Filled out from reference TRBV5-6 and TRBJ1-1, the complete variable domain reads DAGVTQSPTHLIKTRGQQVTLRCSPKSGHDTVSWYQQALGQGPQFIFQYYEEEERQRGNFPDRFSGHQFPNYSSELNVNALLLGDSALYLCASSPYRNTEAFFGQGTRLTVV.

The chain couples TRBV11-1 to TRBJ2-1; 7 nucleotides match TRBD1. This CDR3 is built from 15 residues. Germline trimming cut 4 bases from V and 5 bases from J; bases unmatched to any gene: 8. Germline CDR1 is SGHAT and CDR2 is FQDESV (reference sequence). In DNA form, the CDR3 reads TGTGCCAGCAGCTCCCGGACAGGAGCAAACAATGAGCAGTTCTTC. Its protein product is CASSSRTGANNEQFF.

In regard to this clone: A junction boundary mismatches the germline segment, possibly from a read error. The chain carries TRBV6-6 and TRBJ1-2; D uncertain. CDR3 size: 15 residues. Germline CDR1 is MNHNY and CDR2 is SVGAGI (reference sequence). The CDR3 DNA reads as TGTGCCAGCAGTTCCAGTGACACACTAGACTATGGCTACATCTTC. Its protein product is CASSSSDTLDYGYIF.

CDR3 region: CASSVRLAGGNYNEQFF. Here the CDR3 DNA reads TGTGCCAGCAGCGTAAGACTAGCGGGGGGGAACTACAATGAGCAGTTCTTC. This chain uses TRBV9 with TRBJ2-1, with 14 nucleotides matching TRBD2. CDR1 is SGDLS, CDR2 YYNGEE, per germline. V lost 1 base, J lost 3 bases, and 3 bases stayed unmatched. The CDR3 contains 17 residues.

This clone was seen a handful of times. The rearrangement joins TRBV6-6 to TRBJ1-2, with a possible D match to TRBD1 (5 bases). Trimming cost V 6 bases and J 8 bases, with 16 bases left between them. The CDR3 spans 13 residues. Germline-derived CDR1 and CDR2 are MNHNY and SVGAGI (reference sequence). CDR3 sequence: CASRPGGLSGYTF. In DNA, the CDR3 is TGTGCCAGCAGACCTGGGGGACTATCCGGCTACACCTTC.